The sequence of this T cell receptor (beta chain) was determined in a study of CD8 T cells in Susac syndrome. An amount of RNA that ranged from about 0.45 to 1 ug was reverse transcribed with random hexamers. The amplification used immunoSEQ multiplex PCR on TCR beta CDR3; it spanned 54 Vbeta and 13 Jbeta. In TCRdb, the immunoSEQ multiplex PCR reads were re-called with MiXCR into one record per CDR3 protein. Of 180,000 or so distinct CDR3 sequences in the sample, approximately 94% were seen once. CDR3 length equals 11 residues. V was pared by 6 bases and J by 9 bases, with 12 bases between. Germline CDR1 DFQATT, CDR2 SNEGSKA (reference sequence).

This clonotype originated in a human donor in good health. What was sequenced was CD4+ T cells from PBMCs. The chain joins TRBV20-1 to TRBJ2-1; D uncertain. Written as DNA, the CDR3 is TGCAGTGCCTCGCTAGTTCTTGAGCAGTTCTTC. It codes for CSASLVLEQFF.